Given below is one T cell receptor (beta chain) in context. PCR primers comprised 60 Vbeta and 13 Jbeta primers. Measured with immunoSEQ multiplex PCR; TCRdb has only the in-frame clones, and not every one. This repertoire shows more than 95,000 clones, approximately 80% found once; its top ten account for around 4.9%. The record originates from a study of cytomegalovirus exposure and HLA in healthy donors. This TCR derives from a man aged 45-65 years in good health and CMV-seropositive. Input material: PBMCs.

CDR3 sequence: CSAEGQGSTGELFF. The CDR3 DNA sequence: TGCAGCGCCGAAGGGCAGGGGAGCACCGGGGAGCTGTTTTTT. This chain joins TRBV29-1 and TRBJ2-2; tentatively, D is TRBD1 (6 bases). The V and J ends lost 7 bases and 4 bases respectively, with 16 bases between them. CDR3 size: 14 residues. Germline CDR1 and CDR2: SQVTM and ANQGSEA.